Each of the 25 T cell receptor beta chains below was sequenced from the same sample in a study of T cells in Graves' hyperthyroidism and ophthalmopathy. TCR beta CDR3 region amplification was performed from RNA transcripts. In the first-round RT-PCR of the TCR CDR3, the HTBI primer set was used. TCRdb re-analysed the multiplex PCR reads in MiXCR, keeping a single row per CDR3 protein. Of over 500,000 distinct CDR3 sequences listed, 12% to 15% are singletons. Sequenced sample: blood. These receptors were taken from a woman aged 40 to 50 with Graves' hyperthyroidism.

This clonotype was detected a few times. This rearrangement joins TRBV29-1 to TRBJ1-1, with 7 bases identical to TRBD1. Germline trimming cut 7 bases from V and 4 bases from J; bases unmatched to any gene: 9. CDR1 is SQVTM, CDR2 ANQGSEA, per germline. The CDR3 covers 13 residues. The CDR3 sequence: CSGCQTGSTEAFF. In DNA, the CDR3 is TGCAGCGGGTGCCAGACAGGGAGCACTGAAGCTTTCTTT.

This clonotype showed up just a few times. The chain combines TRBV4-1 with TRBJ1-6; D may be TRBD1 (5 bases). From germline, CDR1 is MGHRA and CDR2 YSYEKL. This CDR3 is 15 amino acids long. Trimming left V 4 bases short and J 4 bases short, with 11 bases between. The CDR3 DNA sequence: TGCGCCAGCAGCCGAGGGACTGAATATAATTCACCCCTCCACTTT. Its protein is CASSRGTEYNSPLHF.

This clonotype appeared a few times. The genes are TRBV20-1 and TRBJ2-7; possible D gene TRBD2, 6 bases. CDR1 is DFQATT, CDR2 SNEGSKA, per germline (reference sequence). The CDR3 consists of 14 residues. V lost 5 bases to trimming and J lost 2 bases, with 16 bases between them. CDR3 nucleotides: TGCAGTGCTGGTAAACTAGCCCATACCTACGAGCAGTACTTC. Translating gives CSAGKLAHTYEQYF.

On this clonotype itself: One junction end does not reproduce the germline sequence, and a read error may be involved. The V and J genes are TRBV27 and TRBJ2-1, with 12 bases that match TRBD2. The CDR3 is 19 amino acids. The germline V gene has CDR1 MNHEY and CDR2 SMNVEV (reference sequence). The CDR3 DNA is TGTGCCAGCAACGAGGGGGCTAGCGGGAGGGCCCCCTCCTACAATGAGCAGCTCTTC. Translated: CASNEGASGRAPSYNEQLF.

This clonotype appeared many times. The chain couples TRBV27 to TRBJ1-2, with 8 nucleotides matching TRBD1. The CDR3 sequence is 15 residues long. Germline V CDR1 and CDR2: MNHEY, SMNVEV (reference sequence). The V and J ends lost 4 bases and 4 bases, in that order; junction bases with no gene match: 8. CDR3 sequence (DNA): TGTGCCAGCAGTTCAAAGACAGGGGCCTTCTATGGCTACACCTTC. It encodes CASSSKTGAFYGYTF.

This clonotype was seen repeatedly, ten times or more. The V and J genes are TRBV27 and TRBJ2-5; D unresolved. This CDR3 contains 13 residues. The V end lost 3 bases, the J end lost 0 bases, and 5 bases lay between the germline ends. Germline CDR1 and CDR2: MNHEY and SMNVEV (reference sequence). CDR3 bases: TGTGCCAGCAGTTTCTACCACCAAGAGACCCAGTACTTC. This gives the protein CASSFYHQETQYF.

Ten or more counts support this clonotype. The chain uses TRBV28 and TRBJ2-2; 7 positions match TRBD1. Unmatched junction bases numbered 6, after V lost 4 bases and J lost 7 bases. The CDR3 has 14 residues. Germline loops: CDR1 MDHEN, CDR2 SYDVKM. CDR3 sequence: CASSSPGQFGELFF. CDR3 nucleotides: TGTGCCAGCAGTTCTCCGGGACAGTTCGGGGAGCTGTTTTTT.

The chain links TRBV20-1 to TRBJ2-7; D is possibly TRBD2 (5 bases). Germline CDR1 and CDR2: DFQATT and SNEGSKA (reference sequence). Trimming took 0 bases from V and 2 from J, leaving 17 bases between them. This CDR3 is built from 16 residues. The CDR3 region is CSAREMKTGNPYEQYF. The DNA of the CDR3 is TGCAGTGCTAGAGAGATGAAAACGGGAAACCCCTACGAGCAGTACTTC.

The chain links TRBV29-1 to TRBJ1-2; 10 nucleotides align to TRBD1. Germline values: CDR1 SQVTM, CDR2 ANQGSEA. Trimming took 3 bases from V and 4 from J; bases not matched to a gene: 5. The length of the CDR3 is 14 residues. CDR3 sequence (DNA): TGCAGCGTTGAGGACAGGGGGGCCGCCTATGGCTACACCTTC. This encodes CSVEDRGAAYGYTF.

This clonotype was detected ten times or more. This sequence joins TRBV29-1 and TRBJ2-1, with 11 nucleotides matching TRBD2. The CDR3 is 14 residues long. Germline CDR1 reads SQVTM; CDR2 reads ANQGSEA. J was trimmed by 6 bases and V by 7 bases; bases with no gene match: 8. The DNA of the CDR3 is TGCAGCGGCCTGACTAGCGGGATCGGCAATGAGCAGTTCTTC. It yields the protein CSGLTSGIGNEQFF.

This clonotype has just a few counts. The CDR3 sequence: CASSLTGARLDEQFF. The CDR3, as DNA: TGTGCCAGCAGCTTAACGGGAGCCCGCTTGGATGAGCAGTTCTTC. J is TRBJ2-1 and V is TRBV7-9; D is possibly TRBD2 (6 bases). V shed 2 bases and J shed 8 bases, with 16 bases lying between them. This CDR3 comprises 15 residues. Per germline, CDR1 SEHNR and CDR2 FQNEAQ (reference sequence).

This clonotype has more than one count but fewer than ten. The V call is TRBV28, the J call TRBJ2-7, with 8 positions matching TRBD2. The V segment lost 6 bases and the J segment 0 bases; nucleotides outside the gene matches: 4. The germline V gene encodes CDR1 MDHEN and CDR2 SYDVKM. There are 14 residues in the CDR3. The CDR3 region has the DNA TGTGCCAGCAGCGTAGCGGGATTCTCCTACGAGCAGTACTTC. It translates to CASSVAGFSYEQYF.

This clonotype has at least ten counts. This rearrangement joins TRBV29-1 to TRBJ2-3; 10 nucleotides agree with TRBD2. CDR1 and CDR2 from the germline V gene are SQVTM and ANQGSEA. V gave up 4 bases and J gave up 1 base; unmatched junction bases: 2. The CDR3 is 14 amino acids. CDR3 nucleotide sequence: TGCAGCGTTGTAGCGGGAGGCCGCACAGATACGCAGTATTTT. It codes for CSVVAGGRTDTQYF.

The V and J genes are TRBV4-2 and TRBJ1-1; TRBD1 might be the D (6 bases). CDR3 length equals 15 residues. CDR1 is LGHNA, CDR2 YNFKEQ, per germline. The V and J ends lost 0 bases and 6 bases respectively, with 14 bases between them. CDR3 bases: TGTGCCAGCAGCCAAGATCCAGGGGACCTCTCTGAAGCTTTCTTT. Amino acid sequence: CASSQDPGDLSEAFF.

The chain carries TRBV5-6 and TRBJ2-2, with D possibly TRBD2 on 6 matching bases. Trimming removed 4 bases at V and 4 bases at J, with 23 bases between. The CDR3 spans 18 residues. The germline V gene encodes CDR1 SGHDT and CDR2 YYEEEE. The CDR3 reads CASSLSAGFGRITGELFF. The CDR3 DNA reads as TGTGCCAGCAGCCTAAGTGCGGGGTTCGGCCGAATCACCGGGGAGCTGTTTTTT.

This clonotype came up many times. This rearrangement joins TRBV7-9 to TRBJ2-1; D gene uncertain. CDR3 length equals 15 residues. V shed 0 bases and J shed 3 bases, with 9 bases lying between them. Germline V lookup: CDR1 SEHNR, CDR2 FQNEAQ (reference sequence). As DNA, the CDR3 is TGTGCCAGCAGCTTAGCGGCTAGTGTCTACAATGAGCAGTTCTTC. This translates into CASSLAASVYNEQFF.

In this sample, this clonotype turned up many times. The rearrangement links TRBV3-1 to TRBJ2-7; D might be TRBD2 (5 bases). This CDR3 has 17 residues. Germline-derived CDR1 and CDR2 are LGHDT and YNNKEL (reference sequence). The V gene lost 0 bases and the J gene lost 2 bases, with 17 bases spanning the gap. CDR3 sequence reads: CASSQDVSTINTYEQYF. The DNA of the CDR3 is TGTGCCAGCAGCCAAGATGTTTCGACTATCAATACCTACGAGCAGTACTTC.

In its sample, this clonotype was seen many times. This chain links TRBV18 with TRBJ2-3; D uncertain. The CDR3 covers 12 residues. CDR1 and CDR2 from the germline V gene are KGHSH and LQKENI. V was shortened by 3 bases and J by 1 base, with 2 bases between the two germline ends. The DNA of the CDR3 is TGTGCCAGCTCACCCGGCACAGATACGCAGTATTTT. It codes for CASSPGTDTQYF.

This clonotype was observed at least ten times. The chain links TRBV12-3 or TRBV12-4 to TRBJ1-5; tentative D call: TRBD1 (5 bases). Trimming left V 5 bases short and J 7 bases short, with 12 bases between. This CDR3 spans 13 amino acids. CDR3 nucleotide sequence: TGTGCCAGCAGTACCGGGGGAGGGCAGCCCCAGCATTTT. This sequence encodes CASSTGGGQPQHF.

The table lists this clonotype with many counts. The chain carries TRBV6-1 and TRBJ2-5; D is possibly TRBD1 (6 bases). The V gene lost 8 bases and the J gene lost 5 bases, with 12 bases spanning the gap. The CDR3 covers 12 residues. Germline CDR1 MNHNS, CDR2 SASEGT. The CDR3 protein is CASGTGSETQYF. The DNA for the CDR3 is TGTGCCAGCGGTACAGGGTCGGAGACCCAGTACTTC.

This clonotype was found many times. This chain joins TRBV11-3 and TRBJ2-1, with TRBD2 matching over 13 bases. The CDR3 spans 16 residues. Germline CDR1 SGHNT, CDR2 YENEEA. Trimming removed 1 base from V and 10 bases from J; junction bases left unmatched: 7. Here the CDR3 reads CASSLGTSGSPMEQFF. The DNA of the CDR3 is TGTGCCAGCAGCTTAGGGACTAGCGGGAGTCCGATGGAGCAGTTCTTC.

This clonotype turned up a few times. The V gene is TRBV18, the J gene TRBJ2-1; no definite D call. Germline V gene sequence: CDR1 KGHSH, CDR2 LQKENI. The CDR3 runs 14 residues. Trimming cost V 1 base and J 4 bases, with 8 bases left between them. The DNA for the CDR3 is TGTGCCAGCTCACCACTTCGCGATTACAATGAGCAGTTCTTC. Translated, it gives CASSPLRDYNEQFF.

The table lists this clonotype with a few counts. The V gene is TRBV27, the J gene TRBJ2-7; the D call may be TRBD1 or TRBD2 (5 bases each). V was clipped by 5 bases and J by 2 bases, with 13 bases between them. Per germline, CDR1 MNHEY and CDR2 SMNVEV (reference sequence). The CDR3 contains 14 residues. CDR3 nucleotide sequence: TGTGCCAGCAGTCTCCTAGGGGAGACCTACGAGCAGTACTTC. Translation: CASSLLGETYEQYF.

This clonotype was seen ten or more times. V gene TRBV12-3 or TRBV12-4 combines with J gene TRBJ2-3; TRBD1 matches 8 bases. V lost 7 bases and J lost 8; bases outside the gene matches: 5. This CDR3 comprises 12 residues. The CDR3 nucleotides read TGTGCCAGCAACACACAGGGGGGTACGCAGTATTTT. Its translation is CASNTQGGTQYF.

Regarding this clonotype: This is likely a read error, given that the CDR3 carries no conserved phenylalanine or tryptophan at its end. CDR3 bases: TGTGCCAGCAGGACTAGACAGGGAGGCAACCCTGAAGCTTTCTCT. As protein: CASRTRQGGNPEAFS. The chain couples TRBV12-3 or TRBV12-4 to TRBJ1-1, with 7 nucleotides matching TRBD1. V lost 6 bases, J lost 6 bases, and 13 bases stayed unmatched. CDR3 length: 15 amino acids.